This TCR beta chain appears in the sequencing data of a study of blood T cell repertoires in COVID-19. The V gene's germline CDR1 is SGHTA and CDR2 FQGNSA. Trimming cost V 5 bases and J 0 bases; bases outside gene matches: 5. CDR3 length equals 15 residues. TCRdb's copy holds only in-frame clones and misses some; the assay was immunoSEQ multiplex PCR. This sample has about 270,000 clones, with over 75% found just once. Sequenced: peripheral blood. The genes are TRBV7-2 and TRBJ2-3, with 7 bases lining up with TRBD2. This TCR was sampled from a woman in her 70s with acute or convalescent COVID-19. The CDR3 spells CASSPGLVSTDTQYF. The CDR3 coding sequence is TGTGCCAGCAGCCCCGGACTAGTTAGCACAGATACGCAGTATTTT.